This note documents a single T cell receptor (beta chain) sequence. The entry originates in a study of radiotherapy plus CTLA-4 blockade in lung cancer. This CDR3 has 15 amino acids. Germline V CDR1 and CDR2: MNHEY, SMNVEV (reference sequence). Trimming removed 5 bases from V and 1 base from J, with 12 bases in between. Only in-frame clones appear in the TCRdb table, and some are missing; sequencing was by immunoSEQ multiplex PCR. The sample lists around 99,000 clones; about 86% were seen once. The chain uses TRBV27 and TRBJ1-3, with D possibly being TRBD1 (6 bases). The clonotype comes from a human donor with non-small cell lung cancer that progressed on radiotherapy plus ipilimumab. Sequenced here: peripheral blood, sampled from a patient treated with radiotherapy plus ipilimumab. DNA of the CDR3: TGTGCCAGCAGTCTAACAGGGTTTTCTGGAAACACCATATATTTT. Its protein is CASSLTGFSGNTIYF.